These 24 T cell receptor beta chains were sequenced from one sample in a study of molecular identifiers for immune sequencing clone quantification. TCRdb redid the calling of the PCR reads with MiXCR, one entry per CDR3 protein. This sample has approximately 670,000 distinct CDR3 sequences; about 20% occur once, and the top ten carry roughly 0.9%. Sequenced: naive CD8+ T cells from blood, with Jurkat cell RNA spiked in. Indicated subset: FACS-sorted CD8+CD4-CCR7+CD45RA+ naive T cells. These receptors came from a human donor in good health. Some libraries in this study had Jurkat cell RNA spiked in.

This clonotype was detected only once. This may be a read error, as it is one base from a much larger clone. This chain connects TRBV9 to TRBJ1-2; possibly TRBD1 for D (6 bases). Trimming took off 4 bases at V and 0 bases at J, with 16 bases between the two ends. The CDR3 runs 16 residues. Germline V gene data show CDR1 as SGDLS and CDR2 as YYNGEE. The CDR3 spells CASSTISTGANYGYTF. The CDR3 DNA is TGTGCCAGCAGCACAATCTCGACAGGAGCTAACTATGGCTACACCTTC.

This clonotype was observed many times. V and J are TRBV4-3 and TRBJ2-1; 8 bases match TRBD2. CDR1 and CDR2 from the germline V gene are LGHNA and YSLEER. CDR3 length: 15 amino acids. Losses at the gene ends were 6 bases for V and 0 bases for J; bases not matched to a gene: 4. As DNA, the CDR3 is TGCGCCAGCAGTAAGCGGGAGCCCTCCTACAATGAGCAGTTCTTC. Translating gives CASSKREPSYNEQFF.

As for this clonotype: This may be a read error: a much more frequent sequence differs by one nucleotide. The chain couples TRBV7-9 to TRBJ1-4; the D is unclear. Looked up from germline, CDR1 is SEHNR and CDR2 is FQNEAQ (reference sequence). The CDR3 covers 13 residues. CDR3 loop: CASSFDLGEKLLF. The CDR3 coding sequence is TGTGCCAGCAGTTTTGACTTGGGAGAAAAACTGCTTTTT.

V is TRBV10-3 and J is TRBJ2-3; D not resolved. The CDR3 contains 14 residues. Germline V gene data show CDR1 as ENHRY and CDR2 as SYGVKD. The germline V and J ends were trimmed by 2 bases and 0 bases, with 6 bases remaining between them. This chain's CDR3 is CAISEVRSTDTQYF. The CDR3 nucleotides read TGTGCCATCAGTGAGGTCAGGAGCACAGATACGCAGTATTTT.

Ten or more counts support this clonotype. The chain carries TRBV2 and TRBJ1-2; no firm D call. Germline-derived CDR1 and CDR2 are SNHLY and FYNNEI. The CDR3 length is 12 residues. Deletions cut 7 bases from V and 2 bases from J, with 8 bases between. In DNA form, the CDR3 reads TGTGCCAGCATGGATGGGAACTATGGCTACACCTTC. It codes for CASMDGNYGYTF.

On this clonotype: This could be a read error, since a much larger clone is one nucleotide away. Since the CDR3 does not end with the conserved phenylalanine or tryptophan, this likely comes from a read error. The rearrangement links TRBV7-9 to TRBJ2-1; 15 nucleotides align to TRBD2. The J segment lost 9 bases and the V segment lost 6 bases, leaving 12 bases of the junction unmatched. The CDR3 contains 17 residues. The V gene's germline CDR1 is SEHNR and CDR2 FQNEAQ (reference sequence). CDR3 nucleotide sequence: TGTGCCAGCAGTAATACCGGGACTAGCGGGAGGAGGGGTGAGCAGTTCCTC. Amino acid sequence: CASSNTGTSGRRGEQFL.

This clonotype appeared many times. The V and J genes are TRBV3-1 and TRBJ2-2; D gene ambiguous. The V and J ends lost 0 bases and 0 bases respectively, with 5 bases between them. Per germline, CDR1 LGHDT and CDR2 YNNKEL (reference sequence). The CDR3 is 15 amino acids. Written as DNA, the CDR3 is TGTGCCAGCAGCCAAGAACAAACGAACACCGGGGAGCTGTTTTTT. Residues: CASSQEQTNTGELFF.

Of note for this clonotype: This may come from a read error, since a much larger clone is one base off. In DNA form, the CDR3 reads TGTGCCAGCAGTTACTCGTTAGCACAAGGGACCCAGTACTTC. The encoded protein is CASSYSLAQGTQYF. V is TRBV6-2 or TRBV6-3 and J is TRBJ2-5, with D hard to call. The CDR3 has 14 amino acids. CDR1 is MNHEY, CDR2 SVGEGT, per germline.

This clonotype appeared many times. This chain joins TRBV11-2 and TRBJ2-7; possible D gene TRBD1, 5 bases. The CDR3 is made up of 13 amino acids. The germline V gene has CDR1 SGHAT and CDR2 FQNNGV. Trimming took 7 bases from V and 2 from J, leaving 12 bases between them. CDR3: CASTWGTTYEQYF. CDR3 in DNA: TGTGCCAGCACCTGGGGCACAACCTACGAGCAGTACTTC.

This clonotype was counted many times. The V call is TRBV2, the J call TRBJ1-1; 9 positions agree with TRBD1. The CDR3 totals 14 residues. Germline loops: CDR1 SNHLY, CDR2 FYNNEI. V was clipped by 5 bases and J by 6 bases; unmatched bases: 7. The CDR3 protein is CASSQDRGVAEAFF. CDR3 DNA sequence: TGTGCCAGCAGTCAGGACAGGGGTGTTGCTGAAGCTTTCTTT. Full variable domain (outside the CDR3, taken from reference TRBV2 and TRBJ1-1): EPEVTQTPSHQVTQMGQEVILRCVPISNHLYFYWYRQILGQKVEFLVSFYNNEISEKSEIFDDQFSVERPDGSNFTLKIRSTKLEDSAMYFCASSQDRGVAEAFFGQGTRLTVV.

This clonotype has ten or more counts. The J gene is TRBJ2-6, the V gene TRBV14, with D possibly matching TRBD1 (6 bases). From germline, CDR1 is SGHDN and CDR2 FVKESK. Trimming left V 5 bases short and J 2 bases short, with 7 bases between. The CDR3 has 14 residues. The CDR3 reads CASSGGPGANVLTF. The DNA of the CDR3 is TGTGCCAGCAGCGGGGGCCCTGGGGCCAACGTCCTGACTTTC.

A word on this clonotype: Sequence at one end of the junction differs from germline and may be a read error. DNA of the CDR3: TGTGTCAGTAATCCCGGGGGGCTCGCAGATACGCAGTATTTT. Its translation: CVSNPGGLADTQYF. J is TRBJ2-3 and V is TRBV19, with a weak D call TRBD2 (7 bases). The germline V gene has CDR1 LNHDA and CDR2 SQIVND (reference sequence). The CDR3 length is 14 residues.

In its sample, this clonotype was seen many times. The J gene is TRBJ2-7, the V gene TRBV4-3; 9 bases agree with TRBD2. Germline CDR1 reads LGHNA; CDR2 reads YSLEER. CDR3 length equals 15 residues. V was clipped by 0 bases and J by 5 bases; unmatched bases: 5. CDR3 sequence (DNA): TGCGCCAGCAGCCAAGATGGAACTAGCGGGCACGAGCAGTACTTC. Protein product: CASSQDGTSGHEQYF.

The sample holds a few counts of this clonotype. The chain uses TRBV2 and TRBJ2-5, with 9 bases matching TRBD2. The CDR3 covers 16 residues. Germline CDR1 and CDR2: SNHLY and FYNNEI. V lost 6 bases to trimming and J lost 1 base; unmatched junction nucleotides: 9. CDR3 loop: CASSPWAGGSQETQYF. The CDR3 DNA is TGTGCCAGCAGCCCTTGGGCGGGGGGGTCCCAAGAGACCCAGTACTTC.

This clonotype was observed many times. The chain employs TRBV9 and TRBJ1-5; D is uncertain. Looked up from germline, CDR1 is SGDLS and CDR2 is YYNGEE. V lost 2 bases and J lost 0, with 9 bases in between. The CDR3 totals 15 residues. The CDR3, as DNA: TGTGCCAGCAGCGTGGAAGGGAATAGCAATCAGCCCCAGCATTTT. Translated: CASSVEGNSNQPQHF.

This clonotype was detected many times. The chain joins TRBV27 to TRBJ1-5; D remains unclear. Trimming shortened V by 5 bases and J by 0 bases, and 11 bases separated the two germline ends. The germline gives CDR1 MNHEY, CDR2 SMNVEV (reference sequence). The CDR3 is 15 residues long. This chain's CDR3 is CASSHITYSNQPQHF. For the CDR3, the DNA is TGTGCCAGCAGTCACATTACCTATAGCAATCAGCCCCAGCATTTT.

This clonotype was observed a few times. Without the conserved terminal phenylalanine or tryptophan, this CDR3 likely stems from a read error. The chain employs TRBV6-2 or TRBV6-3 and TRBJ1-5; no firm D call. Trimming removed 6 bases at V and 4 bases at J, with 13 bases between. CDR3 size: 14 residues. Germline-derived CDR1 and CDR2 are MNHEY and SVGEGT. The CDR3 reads CASRVSDQNQPQHS. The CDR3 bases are TGTGCCAGCAGGGTCTCGGATCAAAATCAGCCCCAGCATTCT.

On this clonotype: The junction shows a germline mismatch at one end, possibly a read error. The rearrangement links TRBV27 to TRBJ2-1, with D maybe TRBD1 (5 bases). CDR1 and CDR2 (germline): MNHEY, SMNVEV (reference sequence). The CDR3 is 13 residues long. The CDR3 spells CASSLGQGNGQFF. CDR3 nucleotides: TGTGCCAGCAGTTTAGGGCAGGGCAATGGGCAGTTCTTC.

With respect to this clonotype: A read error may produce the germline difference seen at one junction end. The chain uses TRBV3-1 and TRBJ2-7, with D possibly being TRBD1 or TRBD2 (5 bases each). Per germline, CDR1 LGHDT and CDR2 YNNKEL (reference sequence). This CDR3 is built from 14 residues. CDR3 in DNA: TGTGCCAGTCGAGACCGGGACGGTCCCTACGGGCAGTACTTC. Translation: CASRDRDGPYGQYF.

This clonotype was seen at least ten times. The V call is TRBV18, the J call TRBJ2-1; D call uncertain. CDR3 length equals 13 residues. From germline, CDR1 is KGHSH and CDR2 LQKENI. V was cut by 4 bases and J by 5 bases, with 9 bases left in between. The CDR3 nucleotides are TGTGCCAGCTCACAACCCGACGACAATGAGCAGTTCTTC. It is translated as CASSQPDDNEQFF.

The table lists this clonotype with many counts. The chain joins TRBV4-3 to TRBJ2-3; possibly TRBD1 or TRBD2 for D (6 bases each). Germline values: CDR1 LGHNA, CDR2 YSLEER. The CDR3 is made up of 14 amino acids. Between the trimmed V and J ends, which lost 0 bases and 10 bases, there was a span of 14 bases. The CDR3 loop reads CASSQDRGQWSQYF. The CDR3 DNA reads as TGCGCCAGCAGCCAAGACCGGGGGCAGTGGTCGCAGTATTTT.

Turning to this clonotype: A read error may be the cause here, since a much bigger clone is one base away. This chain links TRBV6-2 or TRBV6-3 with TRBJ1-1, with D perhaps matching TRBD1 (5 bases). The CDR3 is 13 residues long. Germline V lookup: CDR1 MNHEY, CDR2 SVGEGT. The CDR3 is CASSPDSHTGAFF. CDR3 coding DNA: TGTGCCAGCAGTCCTGACAGCCACACTGGAGCTTTCTTT.

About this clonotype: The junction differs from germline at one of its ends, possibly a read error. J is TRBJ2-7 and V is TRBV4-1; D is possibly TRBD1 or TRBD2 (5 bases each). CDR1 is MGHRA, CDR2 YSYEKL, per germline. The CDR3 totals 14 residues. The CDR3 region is CASGQQGRSYEQYF. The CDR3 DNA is TGCGCCAGCGGCCAGCAGGGACGGTCCTACGAGCAGTACTTC.

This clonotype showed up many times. CDR3 DNA sequence: TGTGCCAGCAGTGACGACACAGATACGCAGTATTTT. Protein product: CASSDDTDTQYF. The chain uses TRBV6-5 and TRBJ2-3; no clear D. The V end lost 5 bases, the J end lost 2 bases, and 5 bases lay between the germline ends. The CDR3 runs 12 residues. Germline V gives CDR1 MNHEY, CDR2 SVGAGI.